This is a list of T cell receptor beta chains from one sample in a study of blood T cell repertoires in COVID-19. Profiled with immunoSEQ multiplex PCR; TCRdb holds only in-frame clones, not every one. Of over 250,000 clones in the sample, 90% were seen once. The sample comprised PBMCs or T cells enriched from blood (not recorded which). These receptors were collected from a woman aged 30 to 39 who had recovered from COVID-19. CDR3s leave out the opening cysteine and the closing phenylalanine or tryptophan.

J gene,V gene,CDR3 protein
TRBJ1-6,TRBV2,ASSADRESPLH
TRBJ1-4,TRBV2,ASSSQGSLEKLF
TRBJ1-2,TRBV30,AWGTGQGYGYT
TRBJ2-2,TRBV7-9,ASSLDRSRTGELF
TRBJ1-5,TRBV19,ASSIIGHRGHGQPQH
TRBJ2-3,TRBV19,ASSSSGQSTDTQY
TRBJ2-3,TRBV11-2,ASSFGSDTQY
TRBJ2-7,TRBV12-3/TRBV12-4,ASSFGGTYEQY
TRBJ1-1,TRBV10-3,ATLNPRTGTNTEAF
TRBJ2-7,TRBV6-1,ASSEAGASNYEQY
TRBJ2-3,TRBV27,ATATGLTDTQY
TRBJ1-6,TRBV9,ASSFRDSNSPLH
TRBJ2-7,TRBV18,ASSLGTSGSYEQY
TRBJ2-1,TRBV25-1,ASRGPSSGRAHNEQF
TRBJ1-4,TRBV19,ASCNPNRGEKLF
TRBJ2-5,TRBV28,ASSLSPSGRGETQY
TRBJ2-1,TRBV29-1,SVHHMGGPNTYNEQF
TRBJ2-7,TRBV24-1,ASPLAGFYEQY
TRBJ2-7,TRBV11-2,ASSPRAGAEGY
TRBJ1-5,TRBV5-4,ASSLGGRDQPQH
TRBJ1-3,TRBV13,ASSLGDRLLPDSGNTIY
TRBJ1-3,TRBV7-2,ASSFTGGTGNTIY
TRBJ1-2,TRBV19,ASREQGDYGYT
TRBJ2-3,TRBV6-4,ASSESSGSTDTQY
TRBJ2-7,TRBV6-5,ASSPRGFQDYEQY
TRBJ2-1,TRBV30,AWSVALAGVVEQF
TRBJ2-2,TRBV15,ATRGPAQGANTGELF
TRBJ2-1,TRBV28,ASGNPGTSVFSYNEQF
TRBJ2-2,TRBV5-1,ASSLTSGRALGTGELF
TRBJ1-1,TRBV18,ASSLKTGDGTEAF
TRBJ2-1,TRBV3-1/TRBV3-2,ASSQGRLNEQF
TRBJ2-1,TRBV9,ASSVGGNRGNEQF
TRBJ1-6,TRBV7-9,ASSLDPGGSPLH
TRBJ1-4,TRBV28,ASSTNTGFNEKLF
TRBJ2-1,TRBV7-3,ASSLTRGLTNEQF
TRBJ1-2,TRBV28,ASRQGTTFYGYT
TRBJ1-1,TRBV28,ASSPTGGVYPTEAF
TRBJ2-2,TRBV5-1,ASSFKGRGTGELF
TRBJ2-3,TRBV7-9,ASSFVSTDTQY
TRBJ2-4,TRBV10-1,ASSRGLAGEAKNIQY
TRBJ2-3,TRBV6-6,ASSYTRSSTDTQY
TRBJ2-1,TRBV4-3,ASSRTSGRDEQF
TRBJ1-1,TRBV6-2/TRBV6-3,ASSSQGQTEAF
TRBJ2-7,TRBV30,AWSVDRDRVSYEQY
TRBJ2-7,TRBV29-1,SVDGAGLGYEQY
TRBJ1-2,TRBV30,AWQGDSTYGYT
TRBJ1-2,TRBV19,ASSIGPGEYGYT
TRBJ1-1,TRBV4-1,ASSQDWEVGTEAF
TRBJ2-7,TRBV28,ASQRGLPYEQY